This T cell receptor beta chain was identified during a study of blood T cells in healthy people across ages. Study summary: Every two T cells gave about one barcoded beta molecule via template switching.

Study observations and caveats: PBMCs left unsorted prevented a conclusive naive versus antigen-experienced comparison. Compared with aged donors, long-lived donors showed fewer expanded clones, suggesting selection.

Remarks on this clonotype: Its antigen is undetermined.

Together with a sample-barcoded 5' primer, a J-beta primer mix was included in a second PCR lasting about 7 to 12 cycles. TCRdb re-analysed the 5' RACE reads in MiXCR, keeping a single row per CDR3 protein. The table has hundreds of thousands of distinct CDR3 sequences, 24% seen once. The sample was also linked to a second study, of T cells of mothers and their children. That source reports: The whole RNA yield was converted to cDNA, around 1.5 ug per 15 ul.

This TCR was recovered from a boy between 10 and 17 years old in good health. The sequenced sample was blood.

CDR3 bases: TGTGCCAGCAGCCAAGTTGGACTAGCGGGAGAGGAGACCCAGTACTTC. Its protein product is CASSQVGLAGEETQYF. V is TRBV4-2 and J is TRBJ2-5; 13 positions agree with TRBD2. CDR3 length: 16 amino acids. CDR1 and CDR2 from the germline V gene are LGHNA and YNFKEQ. V lost 1 base and J lost 5; bases outside the gene matches: 4.